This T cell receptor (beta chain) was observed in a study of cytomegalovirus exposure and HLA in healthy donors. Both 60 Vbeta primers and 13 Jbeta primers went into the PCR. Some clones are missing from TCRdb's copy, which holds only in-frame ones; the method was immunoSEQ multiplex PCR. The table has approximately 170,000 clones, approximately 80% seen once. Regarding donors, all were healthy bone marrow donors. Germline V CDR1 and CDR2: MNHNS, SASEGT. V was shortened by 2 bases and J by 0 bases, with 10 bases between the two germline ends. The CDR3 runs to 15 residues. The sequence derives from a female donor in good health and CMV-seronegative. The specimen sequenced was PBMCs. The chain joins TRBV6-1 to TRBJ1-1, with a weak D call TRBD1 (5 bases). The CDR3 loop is CASSEPGVVNTEAFF. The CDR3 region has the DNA TGTGCCAGCAGTGAACCGGGGGTGGTGAACACTGAAGCTTTCTTT.